A selection of T cell receptor beta chains follows, all from one sample in a study of T cells after posttransplantation cyclophosphamide. TCRdb keeps only in-frame clones here, not all; method: immunoSEQ multiplex PCR. This sample carries some 23,000 clones, none of them present only once. Sequencing input: PBMCs. The receptors originated from a woman aged 45-65 years in good health, CMV-negative, and a related stem cell transplant donor. Both conserved end residues are part of each CDR3. A D gene is named only where the DNA matches it firmly. The size field reads how often the clone was seen (once, few, many) or a class if it is expanded.

len: 14; j_gene: TRBJ2-5; v_gene: TRBV30; abundance: many; d_gene: -; CDR3aa: CAWARNPHQETQYF; CDR3nt: TGTGCCTGGGCTAGGAACCCCCACCAAGAGACCCAGTACTTC
len: 14; j_gene: TRBJ2-1; v_gene: TRBV2; abundance: many; d_gene: TRBD1; CDR3aa: CASSRLDRDNEQFF; CDR3nt: TGTGCCAGCAGCCGACTGGACAGGGACAATGAGCAGTTCTTC
len: 15; j_gene: TRBJ2-3; v_gene: TRBV9; abundance: many; d_gene: -; CDR3aa: CASSARDIFTDTQYF; CDR3nt: TGTGCCAGCAGCGCCCGGGACATTTTCACAGATACGCAGTATTTT
len: 13; j_gene: TRBJ1-5; v_gene: TRBV10-3; abundance: medium-sized; d_gene: TRBD1; CDR3aa: CAIGTDSNQPQHF; CDR3nt: TGTGCCATAGGGACAGATAGCAATCAGCCCCAGCATTTT
len: 15; j_gene: TRBJ1-1; v_gene: TRBV11-3; abundance: many; d_gene: -; CDR3aa: CASSSTSGENTEAFF; CDR3nt: TGTGCCAGCAGCTCCACTTCAGGGGAGAACACTGAAGCTTTCTTT
len: 18; j_gene: TRBJ2-6; v_gene: TRBV7-2; abundance: many; d_gene: -; CDR3aa: CASSLLILQASGANVLTF; CDR3nt: TGTGCCAGCAGCTTATTGATCCTGCAGGCCTCTGGGGCCAACGTCCTGACTTTC
len: 16; j_gene: TRBJ2-3; v_gene: TRBV7-9; abundance: many; d_gene: -; CDR3aa: CASSSKLRVSADTQYF; CDR3nt: TGTGCCAGCAGCTCCAAACTCAGGGTTTCGGCAGATACGCAGTATTTT
len: 15; j_gene: TRBJ1-4; v_gene: TRBV6-6; abundance: many; d_gene: -; CDR3aa: CASSYSRVTNEKLFF; CDR3nt: TGTGCCAGCAGTTACTCCCGGGTAACTAATGAAAAACTGTTTTTT
len: 15; j_gene: TRBJ1-3; v_gene: TRBV13; abundance: many; d_gene: TRBD1; CDR3aa: CASSLGQGTGNTIYF; CDR3nt: TGTGCCAGCAGCTTAGGACAGGGGACAGGCAACACCATATATTTT
len: 14; j_gene: TRBJ1-3; v_gene: TRBV7-2; abundance: many; d_gene: -; CDR3aa: CASTFRGIGNTIYF; CDR3nt: TGTGCCAGCACCTTCAGGGGAATAGGAAACACCATATATTTT
len: 16; j_gene: TRBJ2-2; v_gene: TRBV4-3; abundance: many; d_gene: TRBD1; CDR3aa: CASSQEPGTGAGELFF; CDR3nt: TGCGCCAGCAGCCAAGAGCCCGGGACAGGGGCCGGGGAGCTGTTTTTT